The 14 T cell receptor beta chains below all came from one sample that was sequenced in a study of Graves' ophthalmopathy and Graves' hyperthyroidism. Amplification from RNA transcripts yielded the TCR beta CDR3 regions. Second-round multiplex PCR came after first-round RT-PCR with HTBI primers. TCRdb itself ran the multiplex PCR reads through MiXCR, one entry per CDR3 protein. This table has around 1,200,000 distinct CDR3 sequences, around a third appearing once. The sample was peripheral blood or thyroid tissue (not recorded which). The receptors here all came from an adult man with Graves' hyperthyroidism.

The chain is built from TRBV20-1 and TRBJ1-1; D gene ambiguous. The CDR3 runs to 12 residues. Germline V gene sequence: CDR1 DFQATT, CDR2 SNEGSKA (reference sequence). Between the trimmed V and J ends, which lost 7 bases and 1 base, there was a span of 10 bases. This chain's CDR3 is CSGKQRNTEAFF. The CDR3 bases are TGCAGTGGTAAACAGAGGAACACTGAAGCTTTCTTT.

The CDR3 loop is CASSYLVGGSHGYTF. The CDR3, as DNA: TGTGCCAGTAGTTACCTCGTGGGAGGCAGCCATGGCTACACCTTC. This chain joins TRBV19 and TRBJ1-2; the D is unclear. Trimming took 5 bases from V and 6 from J, leaving 19 bases between them. Germline CDR1 reads LNHDA; CDR2 reads SQIVND (reference sequence). The CDR3 totals 15 residues.

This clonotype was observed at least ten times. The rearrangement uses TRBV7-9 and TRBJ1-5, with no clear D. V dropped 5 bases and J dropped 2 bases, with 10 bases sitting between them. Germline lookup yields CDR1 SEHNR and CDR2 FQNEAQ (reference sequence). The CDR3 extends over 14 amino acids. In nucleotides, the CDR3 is TGTGCCAGCAGCGACACTCGGGGCAATCAGCCCCAGCATTTT. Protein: CASSDTRGNQPQHF.

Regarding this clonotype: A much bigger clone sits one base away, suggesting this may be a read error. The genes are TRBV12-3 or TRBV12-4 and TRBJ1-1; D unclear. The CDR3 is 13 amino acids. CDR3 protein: CAGSFALNTEAFF. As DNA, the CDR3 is TGTGCCGGCAGTTTCGCACTGAACACTGAAGCTTTCTTT.

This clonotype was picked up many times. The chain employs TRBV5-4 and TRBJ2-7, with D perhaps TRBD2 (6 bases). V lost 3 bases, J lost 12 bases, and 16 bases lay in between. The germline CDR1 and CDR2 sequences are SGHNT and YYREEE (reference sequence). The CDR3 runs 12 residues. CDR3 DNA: TGTGCCAGCAGCTCGGACGGCGGGATTGGGTACTTC. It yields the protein CASSSDGGIGYF.

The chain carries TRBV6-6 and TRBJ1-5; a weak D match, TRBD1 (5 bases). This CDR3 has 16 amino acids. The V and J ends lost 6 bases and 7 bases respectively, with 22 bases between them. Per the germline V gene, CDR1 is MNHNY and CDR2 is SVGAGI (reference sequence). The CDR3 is CASRAGGSRQGQPQHF. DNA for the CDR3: TGTGCCAGCAGGGCCGGGGGAAGCAGGCAGGGCCAGCCCCAGCATTTT.

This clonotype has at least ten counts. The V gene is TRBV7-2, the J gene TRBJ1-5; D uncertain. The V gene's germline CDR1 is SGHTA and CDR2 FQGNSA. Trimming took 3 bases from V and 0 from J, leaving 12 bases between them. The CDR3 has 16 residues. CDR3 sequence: CASSLASTYSNQPQHF. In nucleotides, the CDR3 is TGTGCCAGCAGCTTGGCGAGCACTTATAGCAATCAGCCCCAGCATTTT. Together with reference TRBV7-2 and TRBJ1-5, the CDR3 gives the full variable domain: GAGVSQSPSNKVTEKGKDVELRCDPISGHTALYWYRQSLGQGLEFLIYFQGNSAPDKSGLPSDRFSAERTGGSVSTLTIQRTQQEDSAVYLCASSLASTYSNQPQHFGDGTRLSIL.

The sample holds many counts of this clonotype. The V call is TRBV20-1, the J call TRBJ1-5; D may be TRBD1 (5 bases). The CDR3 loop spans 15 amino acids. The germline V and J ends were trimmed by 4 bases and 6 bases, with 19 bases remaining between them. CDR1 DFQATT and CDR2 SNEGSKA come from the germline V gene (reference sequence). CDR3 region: CSATVISGPGQPQHF. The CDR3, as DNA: TGCAGTGCTACGGTTATTTCGGGGCCAGGTCAGCCCCAGCATTTT.

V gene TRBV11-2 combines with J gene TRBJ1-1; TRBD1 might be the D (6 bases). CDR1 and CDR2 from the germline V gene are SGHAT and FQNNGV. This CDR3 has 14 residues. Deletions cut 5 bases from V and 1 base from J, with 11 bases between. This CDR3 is CASSQGNWNTEAFF. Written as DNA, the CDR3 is TGTGCCAGCAGCCAGGGGAACTGGAACACTGAAGCTTTCTTT.

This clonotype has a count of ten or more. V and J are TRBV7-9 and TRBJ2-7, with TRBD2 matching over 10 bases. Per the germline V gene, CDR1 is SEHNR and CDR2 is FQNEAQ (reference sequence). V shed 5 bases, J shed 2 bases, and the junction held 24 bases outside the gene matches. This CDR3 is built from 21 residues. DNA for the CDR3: TGTGCCAGCAGCACAACTCACCGCCGACAAGCGGGAGGGCGGGGGCCCTACGAGCAGTACTTC. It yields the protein CASSTTHRRQAGGRGPYEQYF.

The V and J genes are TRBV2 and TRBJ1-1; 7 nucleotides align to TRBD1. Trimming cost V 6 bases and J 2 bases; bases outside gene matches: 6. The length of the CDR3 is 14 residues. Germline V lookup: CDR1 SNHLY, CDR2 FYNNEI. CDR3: CASSDRDFNTEAFF. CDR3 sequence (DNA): TGTGCCAGCAGCGACAGGGACTTTAACACTGAAGCTTTCTTT. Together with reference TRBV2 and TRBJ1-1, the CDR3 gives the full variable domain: EPEVTQTPSHQVTQMGQEVILRCVPISNHLYFYWYRQILGQKVEFLVSFYNNEISEKSEIFDDQFSVERPDGSNFTLKIRSTKLEDSAMYFCASSDRDFNTEAFFGQGTRLTVV.

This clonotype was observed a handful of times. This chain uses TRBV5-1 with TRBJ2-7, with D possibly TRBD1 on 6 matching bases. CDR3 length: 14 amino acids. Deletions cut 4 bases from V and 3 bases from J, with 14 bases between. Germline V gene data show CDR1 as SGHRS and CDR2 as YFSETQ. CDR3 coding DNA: TGCGCCAGCAGCACCCGGGACATCCTCTACGAGCAGTACTTC. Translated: CASSTRDILYEQYF. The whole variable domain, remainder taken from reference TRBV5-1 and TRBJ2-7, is KAGVTQTPRYLIKTRGQQVTLSCSPISGHRSVSWYQQTPGQGLQFLFEYFSETQRNKGNFPGRFSGRQFSNSRSEMNVSTLELGDSALYLCASSTRDILYEQYFGPGTRLTVT.

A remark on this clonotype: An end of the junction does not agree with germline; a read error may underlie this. The DNA for the CDR3 is TGTGCCAGCAGTATGGACGGCTACTATGGCTACACCTTC. Amino acid sequence: CASSMDGYYGYTF. The V gene is TRBV10-2, the J gene TRBJ1-2; D not certain. Germline CDR1 reads WSHSY; CDR2 reads SAAADI. The CDR3 sequence is 13 residues long.

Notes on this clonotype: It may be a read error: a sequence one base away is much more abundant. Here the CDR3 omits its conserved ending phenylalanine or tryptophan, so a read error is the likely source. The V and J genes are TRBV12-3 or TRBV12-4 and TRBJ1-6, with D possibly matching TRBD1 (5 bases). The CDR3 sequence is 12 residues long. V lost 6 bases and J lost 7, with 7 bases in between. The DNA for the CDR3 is TGTGCCAGCAGCCACAGGAATTCACCCCTCCACCTT. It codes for CASSHRNSPLHL.